The 11 T cell receptor beta chains reported below all come from one sample, sequenced in a study of CD8+ T cells in alopecia areata. In each case, RNA was isolated and then reverse transcribed into cDNA as the sequencing template. Repertoires were generated with immunoSEQ multiplex PCR, while TCRdb's copy carries only in-frame clones and drops some. Here the sample spans some 120,000 clones, around 60% being singletons. As to treatment: oral pan-JAK inhibitor, 5-10 mg twice daily. Sample: CD4+ T cells sorted from blood, taken at week 4, from a patient treated with tofacitinib. The receptors were sampled from a human donor with alopecia areata.

The chain couples TRBV5-1 to TRBJ2-7; TRBD1 might be the D (8 bases). V lost 1 base and J 2 bases, leaving 10 bases between the germline ends. This CDR3 has 14 amino acids. Per germline, CDR1 SGHRS and CDR2 YFSETQ. CDR3 DNA sequence: TGCGCCAGCAGCTTGACAGGGGGGGCCTACGAGCAGTACTTC. It specifies CASSLTGGAYEQYF.

This sequence joins TRBV15 and TRBJ2-4, with D possibly TRBD1 on 6 matching bases. V lost 3 bases to trimming and J lost 3 bases, with 12 bases between them. CDR3 length: 15 residues. Germline V lookup: CDR1 LNHNV, CDR2 YYDKDF (reference sequence). CDR3 DNA: TGTGCCACCAGCAGGGAATTAGGGGGCAAAAACATTCAGTACTTC. Its protein product is CATSRELGGKNIQYF.

The V and J genes are TRBV30 and TRBJ1-2, with 7 bases matching TRBD1. CDR1 and CDR2 (germline): GTSNPN, SVGIG (reference sequence). The CDR3 runs 14 residues. J was trimmed by 3 bases and V by 5 bases; bases with no gene match: 9. DNA of the CDR3: TGTGCCTGGGAAACAGGACAGGACTACTATGGCTACACCTTC. Translated, it gives CAWETGQDYYGYTF.

The V gene is TRBV5-1, the J gene TRBJ1-1; weak D call: TRBD1 (6 bases). Trimming took off 5 bases at V and 6 bases at J, with 8 bases between the two ends. CDR3 length: 11 residues. Germline loops: CDR1 SGHRS, CDR2 YFSETQ. CDR3 in DNA: TGCGCCAGCAGGCACAGGGCTGAAGCTTTCTTT. Residues: CASRHRAEAFF.

The genes are TRBV29-1 and TRBJ1-3; D gene uncertain. The CDR3 is 15 amino acids. V shed 0 bases and J shed 2 bases, with 11 bases lying between them. From germline, CDR1 is SQVTM and CDR2 ANQGSEA. The CDR3 protein is CSVEDLRQAGNTIYF. DNA of the CDR3: TGCAGCGTTGAAGATCTTCGGCAAGCTGGAAACACCATATATTTT. The variable domain in full, completed from reference TRBV29-1 and TRBJ1-3, reads SAVISQKPSRDICQRGTSLTIQCQVDSQVTMMFWYRQQPGQSLTLIATANQGSEATYESGFVIDKFPISRPNLTFSTLTVSNMSPEDSSIYLCSVEDLRQAGNTIYFGEGSWLTVV.

The V gene is TRBV10-3, the J gene TRBJ2-7; perhaps TRBD2 as D (5 bases). The CDR3 has 13 residues. Trimming removed 6 bases from V and 1 base from J, with 10 bases in between. Per the germline V gene, CDR1 is ENHRY and CDR2 is SYGVKD. CDR3 sequence reads: CAIRDLLSYEQYF. The DNA for the CDR3 is TGTGCCATCAGGGACTTACTTTCCTACGAGCAGTACTTC.

The chain has TRBV2 and TRBJ1-2, with TRBD1 matching over 8 bases. Per germline, CDR1 SNHLY and CDR2 FYNNEI. This CDR3 has 13 residues. Trimming took 5 bases from V and 4 from J; bases not matched to a gene: 3. CDR3 amino acids: CASSPTGVYGYTF. CDR3 in DNA: TGTGCCAGCAGTCCGACAGGGGTCTATGGCTACACCTTC.

This sequence joins TRBV18 and TRBJ1-1; D is perhaps TRBD1 (5 bases). CDR3 length: 13 residues. V lost 2 bases to trimming and J lost 3 bases, with 7 bases between them. Germline CDR1 reads KGHSH; CDR2 reads LQKENI. CDR3 DNA sequence: TGTGCCAGCTCACCAGGGGCGGACACTGAAGCTTTCTTT. It codes for CASSPGADTEAFF.

This clone turned up a few times. This chain links TRBV27 with TRBJ2-5; possibly TRBD1 for D (6 bases). With the DNA end fitting TRBJ2-7 better, the J assignment may be wrong. The CDR3 extends over 14 amino acids. Per the germline V gene, CDR1 is MNHEY and CDR2 is SMNVEV (reference sequence). The CDR3 DNA follows: TGTGCCAGCAGTTTATCGAACAGGGTGGGCGAGCAGTACTTC. This sequence encodes CASSLSNRVGEQYF.

This clone showed up just a few times. This chain uses TRBV29-1 with TRBJ2-1; TRBD2 aligns across 7 bases. This CDR3 region has 11 residues. The V segment lost 7 bases and the J segment 13 bases; nucleotides outside the gene matches: 10. Germline V gives CDR1 SQVTM, CDR2 ANQGSEA. CDR3 region: CSAEVGGVQFF. In DNA, the CDR3 is TGCAGCGCAGAAGTGGGGGGGGTACAGTTCTTC.

V and J are TRBV5-1 and TRBJ2-7; D gene unclear. Trimming cost V 1 base and J 6 bases, with 20 bases left between them. Germline V gene lookup returns CDR1 SGHRS and CDR2 YFSETQ. This CDR3 has 16 amino acids. As DNA, the CDR3 is TGCGCCAGCAGCTTGAGCCAGCAGACAACCGCTTCCGAGCAGTACTTC. Translated, it gives CASSLSQQTTASEQYF.